This T cell receptor beta chain was recovered during a study of T cell responses to AZD1222 COVID-19 vaccine. Only one count was recorded for this clone. Clones were sequenced by immunoSEQ multiplex PCR, and TCRdb holds only the in-frame ones, with some missing. The repertoire includes approximately 150,000 clones, more than 85% of them detected once, and around 1.2% sits in the top ten. Analysis merged second doses at about 4 or about 12 weeks. V was clipped by 5 bases and J by 0 bases, with 20 bases between them. This CDR3 region has 19 residues. CDR1 MDHEN and CDR2 SYDVKM come from the germline V gene.

V gene TRBV28 combines with J gene TRBJ1-6; D is unresolved. This receptor was identified in an adult who received the AZD1222 COVID-19 vaccine. Specimen: peripheral blood, collected 28 days after the second AZD1222 dose. The CDR3 DNA reads as TGTGCCAGCAGTCCTGCAAGCGGATTGAGCGTCTCCTATAATTCACCCCTCCACTTT. Translating gives CASSPASGLSVSYNSPLHF.